Listed below are T cell receptor beta chains from one sample, sequenced in a study of shared clonotypes between healthy human individuals. Here immunoSEQ multiplex PCR was the method, and the copy in TCRdb shows in-frame clones only, minus some. This sample has 2 million to 2.5 million clones, with about 95% found just once. What was sequenced was naive CD4+ T cells sorted from blood. The source of these receptors is a man younger than 35 in good health. CDR3s include the opening cysteine and the closing phenylalanine or tryptophan. The D gene is left open where the match is weak. Not all rows give a size; the values are once, few, many and, for expanded clones, a class.

TRBV7-2	.	TRBJ1-1	.	14	CASSLVPGNTEAFF	TGTGCCAGCAGCTTAGTACCAGGAAACACTGAAGCTTTCTTT
TRBV28	once	TRBJ1-6	TRBD1	15	CASTPPGQSSPPLHF	TGTGCCAGCACACCACCGGGACAGTCAAGTCCACCCCTCCACTTT
TRBV5-5	.	TRBJ2-7	.	13	CASSPKGAYEQYF	TGTGCCAGCAGCCCGAAAGGGGCCTACGAGCAGTACTTC
TRBV5-6	.	TRBJ1-4	.	14	CASSPSATNEKLFF	TGTGCCAGCTCCCCGAGTGCAACTAATGAAAAACTGTTTTTT
TRBV18	once	TRBJ1-5	TRBD1	16	CASSPPPGTGEQPQHF	TGTGCCAGCTCACCACCACCCGGGACAGGGGAGCAGCCCCAGCATTTT
TRBV7-6	.	TRBJ1-1	.	13	CASSLQGGTEAFF	TGTGCCAGCAGCCTTCAGGGTGGCACTGAAGCTTTCTTT
TRBV29-1	.	TRBJ2-3	TRBD1	16	CSVDSGQGVLRDTQYF	TGCAGCGTTGATTCCGGACAGGGGGTTTTAAGAGATACGCAGTATTTT
TRBV7-8	once	TRBJ1-1	TRBD1	17	CASSTDLRTGINTEAFF	TGTGCCAGCAGCACCGATCTGCGGACAGGGATTAACACTGAAGCTTTCTTT
TRBV12-5	.	TRBJ2-5	.	9	CAREGTQYF	TGTGCTAGGGAGGGGACCCAGTACTTC
TRBV25-1	once	TRBJ2-5	TRBD2	15	CASATASGRQETQYF	TGTGCCAGCGCAACGGCTAGCGGGAGACAAGAGACCCAGTACTTC
TRBV25-1	.	TRBJ2-2	.	13	CASILENTGELFF	TGTGCCAGCATACTAGAGAACACCGGGGAGCTGTTTTTT
TRBV7-6	.	TRBJ2-3	TRBD2	15	CASSRSGASTDTQYF	TGTGCCAGCAGTCGGAGCGGGGCTAGCACAGATACGCAGTATTTT
TRBV10-3	once	TRBJ2-7	TRBD1	14	CAISVGTGIYEQYF	TGTGCCATCAGTGTCGGGACAGGGATCTACGAGCAGTACTTC
TRBV5-1	.	TRBJ1-6	TRBD1	15	CASSASGGANSPLHF	TGCGCCAGCAGCGCATCAGGGGGCGCGAATTCACCCCTCCACTTT
TRBV9	.	TRBJ2-7	TRBD1	14	CASSVGTGIGEQYF	TGTGCCAGCAGCGTAGGGACAGGGATCGGCGAGCAGTACTTC
TRBV9	.	TRBJ2-7	.	13	CASSATPSYEQYF	TGTGCCAGCAGCGCGACACCTTCCTACGAGCAGTACTTC
TRBV6-5	.	TRBJ1-2	.	13	CASRPAGSDGYTF	TGCGCCAGCAGACCGGCTGGGTCGGATGGCTACACCTTC
TRBV28	.	TRBJ1-4	.	15	CASSAAGGTNEKLFF	TGTGCCAGCAGCGCTGCGGGAGGGACTAATGAAAAACTGTTTTTT
TRBV6-1	.	TRBJ2-3	.	11	CASTMSDTQYF	TGTGCCAGCACTATGTCAGATACGCAGTATTTT
TRBV7-9	.	TRBJ2-1	.	15	CASSFPRGPYNEQFF	TGTGCCAGCAGCTTTCCCCGGGGGCCTTACAATGAGCAGTTCTTC
TRBV6-1	once	TRBJ2-2	TRBD2	15	CASRGLALFTGELFF	TGTGCCAGCAGAGGACTAGCGTTATTCACCGGGGAGCTGTTTTTT
TRBV7-8	.	TRBJ1-2	.	13	CASSQGRNYGYTF	TGTGCCAGCAGCCAAGGGCGGAACTATGGCTACACCTTC
TRBV5-6	.	TRBJ2-7	.	11	CASSLINEQYF	TGTGCCAGCAGCTTGATTAACGAGCAGTACTTC
TRBV5-4	.	TRBJ2-6	.	20	CASSLPSPGRVPTGANVLTF	TGTGCCAGCAGCCTACCTTCTCCTGGACGGGTGCCGACCGGGGCCAACGTCCTGACTTTC
TRBV10-1	.	TRBJ2-3	.	13	CASSEMRTDTQYF	TGCGCCAGCAGTGAGATGCGCACAGATACGCAGTATTTT
TRBV30	.	TRBJ1-4	TRBD1	13	CAWSGTGNEKLFF	TGTGCCTGGAGTGGGACAGGGAATGAAAAACTGTTTTTT
TRBV25-1	.	TRBJ1-2	.	13	CASSEFSGDGYTF	TGTGCCAGCAGTGAATTTTCGGGGGATGGCTACACCTTC
TRBV19	few	TRBJ2-3	.	15	CASSNRGEGTDTQYF	TGTGCCAGTAGTAATCGTGGGGAGGGCACAGATACGCAGTATTTT
TRBV11-2	few	TRBJ1-6	.	14	CASSLEGGVSPLHF	TGTGCCAGCAGCTTAGAGGGTGGGGTTTCACCCCTCCACTTT
TRBV7-8	once	TRBJ1-3	.	15	CASSLSAGPSNTIYF	TGTGCCAGCAGCTTATCTGCGGGTCCCTCCAACACCATATATTTT
TRBV18	once	TRBJ1-4	TRBD1	15	CASSPETGSNEKLFF	TGTGCCAGCTCACCAGAGACAGGGAGTAATGAAAAACTGTTTTTT
TRBV9	.	TRBJ1-6	.	16	CASSPRPPGYNSPLHF	TGTGCCAGCAGCCCTCGCCCCCCCGGTTATAATTCACCCCTCCACTTT
TRBV19	.	TRBJ2-3	.	13	CASSARGGDTQYF	TGTGCCAGTAGTGCTAGGGGAGGCGATACGCAGTATTTT
TRBV19	.	TRBJ1-5	.	12	CASSPRDQPQHF	TGTGCCAGTAGTCCAAGGGATCAGCCCCAGCATTTT
TRBV19	.	TRBJ2-7	.	14	CASSPGGSRNEQYF	TGTGCCAGTAGTCCGGGCGGGTCGAGGAACGAGCAGTACTTC
TRBV5-1	once	TRBJ1-1	.	14	CASTLTRENTEAFF	TGCGCCAGCACCCTGACGCGGGAGAACACTGAAGCTTTCTTT
TRBV7-2	.	TRBJ1-5	TRBD1	15	CAGIYLRDRGQPQHF	TGTGCCGGAATTTACCTCCGGGACAGGGGCCAGCCCCAGCATTTT
TRBV7-2	.	TRBJ1-5	TRBD1	14	CASSWGQGLQPQHF	TGTGCCAGCAGCTGGGGACAGGGCCTTCAGCCCCAGCATTTT
TRBV5-1	.	TRBJ1-1	TRBD1	15	CASSSGTGMNTEAFF	TGCGCCAGCAGCTCAGGGACAGGCATGAACACTGAAGCTTTCTTT
TRBV11-2	.	TRBJ1-1	TRBD1	13	CASSSNRGTEAFF	TGTGCCAGCAGCTCAAACAGGGGCACTGAAGCTTTCTTT
TRBV11-1	.	TRBJ2-2	.	14	CASSLARGPGELFF	TGTGCCAGCAGCTTAGCACGGGGGCCCGGGGAGCTGTTTTTT
TRBV7-9	.	TRBJ2-3	TRBD1	16	CASSLRTGATTDTQYF	TGTGCCAGCAGCCTACGGACAGGGGCCACCACAGATACGCAGTATTTT
TRBV5-6	.	TRBJ1-2	.	13	CASSLGRGGGYTF	TGTGCCAGCAGCTTGGGCAGGGGTGGAGGCTACACCTTC
TRBV10-1	.	TRBJ1-1	.	13	CASRSQGNTEAFF	TGCGCCAGCAGGTCACAGGGGAACACTGAAGCTTTCTTT
TRBV2	.	TRBJ2-6	.	15	CASSAGLPGANVLTF	TGTGCCAGCAGTGCAGGGCTACCAGGGGCCAACGTCCTGACTTTC
TRBV5-4	.	TRBJ2-3	.	16	CASSPGGRTSRDTQYF	TGTGCCAGCAGCCCCGGAGGTCGGACCTCGAGGGATACGCAGTATTTT
TRBV27	once	TRBJ2-7	.	17	CASSSNYLGDTNYEQYF	TGTGCCAGCAGTTCCAACTATCTGGGGGACACCAACTACGAGCAGTACTTC
TRBV18	once	TRBJ2-7	TRBD2	14	CASSPSSGPYEQYF	TGTGCCAGCTCACCGTCTAGCGGCCCCTACGAGCAGTACTTC
TRBV5-4	.	TRBJ1-2	TRBD1	15	CASSLHDRGRVGYTF	TGTGCCAGCAGCTTGCATGACAGGGGGCGGGTAGGCTACACCTTC